This entry features one T cell receptor beta chain sequence. Its cognate antigen is unknown. V lost 3 bases and J 0 bases, leaving 14 bases between the germline ends. The V gene's germline CDR1 is SGHRS and CDR2 YFSETQ. The CDR3 loop spans 16 amino acids. The table came from immunoSEQ multiplex PCR; TCRdb's copy has only in-frame clones and leaves some out. This table holds fewer than 45,000 clones, around four fifths found once. The record originates from a study of OX40 agonist ivuxolimab in advanced cancers. Regarding the study as a whole: Averaged across samples, CD8+ T cells carried more expanded clones than CD4+ did. Clones of CD4+ and CD8+ blood T cells grew by week 6 at doses of 0.1 to 3.0 mg/kg.

The sequence was obtained from an adult with an advanced solid tumor such as melanoma, head and neck, liver or kidney cancer. J is TRBJ2-3 and V is TRBV5-1; D gene unclear. The source material was CD4+ or CD8+ T cells sorted from blood, sampled in a trial of the OX40 agonist ivuxolimab. CDR3 protein: CASSSSPRTSTDTQYF. The CDR3 DNA reads as TGCGCCAGCAGCTCCTCCCCCAGGACGAGCACAGATACGCAGTATTTT.